This T cell receptor beta chain was sequenced during a study of tumor and adjacent non-tumor tissue in lung cancer. CDR1 and CDR2 (germline): MNHEY, SVGEGT. The CDR3 sequence is 15 residues long. The V and J ends lost 9 bases and 6 bases respectively, with 23 bases between them. This clonotype was recorded once. Without the conserved terminal phenylalanine or tryptophan, this CDR3 likely stems from a read error. The template was RNA from unsorted bulk tissue. The library came from three nested PCR rounds adapted from ARM-PCR protocols. One entry per CDR3 protein results from TCRdb running MiXCR on the multiplex PCR reads. The repertoire includes more than 120,000 distinct CDR3 sequences, around 60% of them detected once, and around a sixth sits in the top ten.

The source material was lung tumor tissue. The clonotype originates from a man in his 60s with small cell lung cancer. The chain couples TRBV6-2 or TRBV6-3 to TRBJ1-1; D uncertain. CDR3: CASSEVAPVYSEAFL. The CDR3 DNA reads as TGTGCCAGTAGTGAGGTGGCACCGGTTTATTCTGAAGCTTTCCTT.